One sample yielded the 20 T cell receptor beta chains listed below, sequenced in a study of vaccination and CD4 T cells after COVID-19. Treatment here: roughly nine-day PBMC culture with coronavirus spike peptide pools or control peptides (ViraFEST assay). These receptors' targets are unknown. The Oncomine TCR Beta short-read assay sequenced DNA from cultured CD4+ T cells. TCRdb itself ran the PCR reads through MiXCR, one entry per CDR3 protein. The sample includes over 15,000 distinct CDR3 sequences, about 50% seen only once; the top ten take 7% to 8.5%. Sequencing was performed on CD4+ T cells from blood, cultured in vitro. The receptors here all came from a human donor who had recovered from COVID-19.

The chain combines TRBV20-1 with TRBJ1-2; D is unresolved. The germline V gene encodes CDR1 DFQATT and CDR2 SNEGSKA (reference sequence). CDR3 size: 14 residues. The germline V and J ends were trimmed by 3 bases and 0 bases, with 11 bases remaining between them. CDR3 in DNA: TGCAGTGCTAGGGCTAGCAAGACTAACTATGGCTACACCTTC. Translation gives CSARASKTNYGYTF.

A few counts support this clonotype. This sequence joins TRBV10-2 and TRBJ1-1, with D unresolved. Germline V lookup: CDR1 WSHSY, CDR2 SAAADI. Deletions cut 6 bases from V and 5 bases from J, with 16 bases between. The CDR3 sequence is 14 residues long. This CDR3 reads CASRTLSGGTEAFF. CDR3 in DNA: TGCGCCAGCAGGACACTTTCAGGTGGGACTGAAGCTTTCTTT.

V usage is TRBV27 and J usage is TRBJ1-2; D is unresolved. In germline, CDR1 is MNHEY, CDR2 SMNVEV (reference sequence). This CDR3 has 13 residues. V lost 6 bases and J lost 4, with 12 bases in between. The CDR3 bases are TGTGCCAGCAGCCCCATGGAAGGCTATGGCTACACCTTC. Translated: CASSPMEGYGYTF.

This chain uses TRBV9 with TRBJ1-2; no reliable D call. V dropped 3 bases and J dropped 0 bases, with 12 bases sitting between them. Germline V gives CDR1 SGDLS, CDR2 YYNGEE. This CDR3 contains 15 residues. CDR3 DNA sequence: TGTGCCAGCAGCGCATCACAGATTACTAACTATGGCTACACCTTC. It yields the protein CASSASQITNYGYTF.

This clonotype was picked up a small number of times. This chain joins TRBV30 and TRBJ2-7; the D gene is possibly TRBD1 (6 bases). The CDR3 is 14 residues long. Germline V gives CDR1 GTSNPN, CDR2 SVGIG (reference sequence). Trimming cost V 0 bases and J 3 bases, with 12 bases left between them. For the CDR3, the DNA is TGTGCCTGGAGTGTAGGGGGTTCAAGCTACGAGCAGTACTTC. It specifies CAWSVGGSSYEQYF.

The chain recombines TRBV7-9 with TRBJ2-3, with TRBD2 matching over 7 bases. The CDR3 loop spans 15 amino acids. The junction had 11 bases not matched to a gene; V was cut back by 2 bases and J by 9 bases. The germline CDR1 and CDR2 sequences are SEHNR and FQNEAQ (reference sequence). CDR3 nucleotides: TGTGCCAGCAGCTTACTCGGGGCAGCGGGGAACACGCAGTATTTT. It yields the protein CASSLLGAAGNTQYF.

The V gene is TRBV7-6, the J gene TRBJ1-2; D remains unclear. Between the trimmed V and J ends, which lost 4 bases and 0 bases, there was a span of 6 bases. Germline V CDR1 and CDR2: SGHVS, FNYEAQ. The CDR3 spans 13 residues. In nucleotides, the CDR3 is TGTGCCAGCAGCTCCTATGCTAACTATGGCTACACCTTC. This gives the protein CASSSYANYGYTF.

This clonotype was seen a handful of times. This rearrangement joins TRBV2 to TRBJ2-5, with D tentatively TRBD2 (6 bases). The germline gives CDR1 SNHLY, CDR2 FYNNEI. V lost 6 bases to trimming and J lost 5 bases, with 19 bases between them. The CDR3 consists of 15 residues. The CDR3 DNA reads as TGTGCCAGCAGGACGGGACTCCAGGGCGGGGAGACCCAGTACTTC. Translation: CASRTGLQGGETQYF.

The chain joins TRBV7-2 to TRBJ2-5, with D possibly TRBD1 on 6 matching bases. The V gene's germline CDR1 is SGHTA and CDR2 FQGNSA. Trimming took off 2 bases at V and 3 bases at J, with 10 bases between the two ends. The CDR3 consists of 14 residues. CDR3 sequence (DNA): TGTGCCAGCAGCTTACAAGGGGGTGAAGAGACCCAGTACTTC. As protein: CASSLQGGEETQYF. The full variable domain, completed using reference TRBV7-2 and TRBJ2-5, is GAGVSQSPSNKVTEKGKDVELRCDPISGHTALYWYRQSLGQGLEFLIYFQGNSAPDKSGLPSDRFSAERTGGSVSTLTIQRTQQEDSAVYLCASSLQGGEETQYFGPGTRLLVL.

This clonotype was seen more than once but under ten times. The genes are TRBV2 and TRBJ2-1, with 8 bases lining up with TRBD1. CDR1 SNHLY and CDR2 FYNNEI come from the germline V gene. J was trimmed by 1 base and V by 4 bases; bases with no gene match: 0. The CDR3 spans 14 residues. In DNA form, the CDR3 reads TGTGCCAGCAGTGGACAGGGGTCCTACAATGAGCAGTTCTTC. Residues: CASSGQGSYNEQFF.

A remark on this clonotype: The junction does not match germline at one end; this may be a read error. The V gene is TRBV20-1, the J gene TRBJ2-2; D tentatively reads TRBD1 or TRBD2 (5 bases each). The CDR3 consists of 14 residues. Looked up from germline, CDR1 is DFQATT and CDR2 is SNEGSKA (reference sequence). CDR3 nucleotides: TGCAGTGCTAGAGATCCGTACGGGACCGGGGAGCTGTATTTT. It yields the protein CSARDPYGTGELYF.

This sequence joins TRBV2 and TRBJ1-1; a possible D gene is TRBD1 (5 bases). Looked up from germline, CDR1 is SNHLY and CDR2 is FYNNEI. Trimming cost V 11 bases and J 4 bases, with 32 bases left between them. The CDR3 has 18 amino acids. The CDR3 spells CAGEYAPGTPTLITEAFF. The CDR3 DNA is TGTGCCGGCGAATACGCCCCCGGGACGCCAACTCTGATCACTGAAGCTTTCTTT. Together with reference TRBV2 and TRBJ1-1, the CDR3 gives the full variable domain: EPEVTQTPSHQVTQMGQEVILRCVPISNHLYFYWYRQILGQKVEFLVSFYNNEISEKSEIFDDQFSVERPDGSNFTLKIRSTKLEDSAMYFCAGEYAPGTPTLITEAFFGQGTRLTVV.

The chain combines TRBV5-1 with TRBJ1-2; a possible D gene is TRBD1 (5 bases). CDR3 length: 16 residues. Trimming stripped 5 bases from V and 7 bases from J, with 24 bases between. CDR1 SGHRS and CDR2 YFSETQ come from the germline V gene. CDR3 protein: CASSLGDRDLEGGYTF. In DNA form, the CDR3 reads TGCGCCAGCAGTCTCGGGGACCGGGACCTAGAAGGTGGCTACACCTTC.

The rearrangement links TRBV20-1 to TRBJ2-3, with 8 bases that match TRBD2. After removal of 4 bases from V and 0 bases from J, the junction contained 6 bases not matched to a gene. The CDR3 totals 15 residues. Per the germline V gene, CDR1 is DFQATT and CDR2 is SNEGSKA (reference sequence). CDR3 in amino acids: CSATVAGRSTDTQYF. Written as DNA, the CDR3 is TGCAGTGCTACCGTAGCGGGACGGAGCACAGATACGCAGTATTTT.

The rearrangement links TRBV20-1 to TRBJ1-1; D remains unclear. The CDR3 is made up of 14 amino acids. Trimming shortened V by 3 bases and J by 0 bases, and 11 bases separated the two germline ends. Germline assignment: CDR1 DFQATT and CDR2 SNEGSKA (reference sequence). CDR3 sequence (DNA): TGCAGTGCTAGCCCGAGGGCCATGAACACTGAAGCTTTCTTT. Residues: CSASPRAMNTEAFF.

The chain employs TRBV10-3 and TRBJ1-5; D is perhaps TRBD1 (5 bases). Germline CDR1 ENHRY, CDR2 SYGVKD. V was clipped by 2 bases and J by 5 bases, with 7 bases between them. This CDR3 contains 13 residues. CDR3 residues: CAISEIQDQPQHF. The CDR3 region has the DNA TGTGCCATCAGTGAGATACAGGATCAGCCCCAGCATTTT.

This chain joins TRBV20-1 and TRBJ2-7, with D possibly being TRBD2 (6 bases). V was pared by 5 bases and J by 5 bases, with 16 bases between. The CDR3 is made up of 13 amino acids. Germline V lookup: CDR1 DFQATT, CDR2 SNEGSKA (reference sequence). The CDR3 DNA is TGCAGTGCTGGAGGGACTGGGTTGAACGAGCAGTACTTC. This encodes CSAGGTGLNEQYF.

V usage is TRBV6-1 and J usage is TRBJ2-2; D not resolved. CDR1 is MNHNS and CDR2 is SASEGT in the germline V gene. CDR3 size: 15 residues. V lost 8 bases and J 0 bases, leaving 13 bases between the germline ends. The DNA for the CDR3 is TGTGCCAGCTCATGGATACCTGCGAACACCGGGGAGCTGTTTTTT. It specifies CASSWIPANTGELFF.

The chain uses TRBV11-3 and TRBJ1-6; no firm D call. V was clipped by 3 bases and J by 7 bases, with 16 bases between them. The V gene's germline CDR1 is SGHNT and CDR2 YENEEA. This CDR3 comprises 16 residues. The CDR3 nucleotides are TGTGCCAGCAGCTTCGTTGATTCCCCTGGGAATTCACCCCTCCACTTT. This encodes CASSFVDSPGNSPLHF.

There are a few counts of this clonotype. The chain employs TRBV2 and TRBJ2-1; no firm D call. The CDR3 spans 13 residues. V dropped 9 bases and J dropped 2 bases, with 11 bases sitting between them. Germline V lookup: CDR1 SNHLY, CDR2 FYNNEI. CDR3 residues: CASIMVPYNEQFF. CDR3 nucleotide sequence: TGTGCCAGTATAATGGTCCCCTACAATGAGCAGTTCTTC.